What follows are 29 T cell receptor beta chains derived from one specimen sequenced in a study of CD8+ T cells in alopecia areata. The sample's treatment: oral pan-JAK inhibitor, 5-10 mg twice daily. Extraction of RNA preceded its reverse transcription into cDNA, which served as the sequencing template. Profiled with immunoSEQ multiplex PCR; TCRdb holds only in-frame clones, not every one. Here the sample spans about 200,000 clones, around two fifths being singletons. Sample: CD4+ T cells sorted from blood, taken at roughly week 30, from a patient treated with tofacitinib. These receptors all stem from a human donor with alopecia areata.

V usage is TRBV7-9 and J usage is TRBJ1-5, with D tentatively TRBD1 (6 bases). Deletions cut 4 bases from V and 0 bases from J, with 10 bases between. Germline assignment: CDR1 SEHNR and CDR2 FQNEAQ (reference sequence). This CDR3 region has 15 residues. The CDR3, as DNA: TGTGCCAGCAGCTCCGACAGGTATAGCAATCAGCCCCAGCATTTT. Residues: CASSSDRYSNQPQHF.

The chain links TRBV5-6 to TRBJ2-1; 7 nucleotides agree with TRBD2. Trimming at V came to 0 bases and at J to 5 bases, leaving 5 bases not matched to a gene. CDR3 length equals 15 residues. In germline, CDR1 is SGHDT, CDR2 YYEEEE. CDR3 DNA: TGTGCCAGCAGCTTGGTTAGCGGGCTCCACAATGAGCAGTTCTTC. Translating it yields CASSLVSGLHNEQFF.

The chain combines TRBV9 with TRBJ1-4; tentative D call: TRBD1 (6 bases). The V gene lost 3 bases and the J gene lost 4 bases, with 13 bases spanning the gap. The germline V gene has CDR1 SGDLS and CDR2 YYNGEE. CDR3 length equals 15 residues. CDR3 in DNA: TGTGCCAGCAGCGCCCCAGGGGCTGGTAATGAAAAACTGTTTTTT. Protein sequence: CASSAPGAGNEKLFF.

This chain connects TRBV30 to TRBJ1-1, with a possible D match to TRBD1 (5 bases). Germline loops: CDR1 GTSNPN, CDR2 SVGIG (reference sequence). Trimming shortened V by 0 bases and J by 6 bases, and 14 bases separated the two germline ends. The CDR3 runs to 14 residues. CDR3 loop: CAWSVQIRGAEAFF. The CDR3 DNA is TGTGCCTGGAGTGTTCAAATCAGAGGGGCTGAAGCTTTCTTT. Looking up the rest from reference TRBV30 and TRBJ1-1 gives the full variable domain: SQTIHQWPATLVQPVGSPLSLECTVEGTSNPNLYWYRQAAGRGLQLLFYSVGIGQISSEVPQNLSASRPQDRQFILSSKKLLLSDSGFYLCAWSVQIRGAEAFFGQGTRLTVV.

The chain is built from TRBV6-5 and TRBJ1-5; 9 bases line up with TRBD1. This CDR3 contains 14 residues. Germline values: CDR1 MNHEY, CDR2 SVGAGI. J lost 6 bases, V lost 6 bases, and 6 bases had no gene match. CDR3: CASRGQGKSQPQHF. For the CDR3, the DNA is TGTGCCAGCAGGGGACAGGGTAAAAGTCAGCCCCAGCATTTT.

This clone was found many times. J is TRBJ2-7 and V is TRBV5-6; D perhaps matches TRBD1 (5 bases). Between the trimmed V and J ends, which lost 4 bases and 0 bases, there was a span of 11 bases. The CDR3 covers 14 residues. The germline CDR1 and CDR2 sequences are SGHDT and YYEEEE. This CDR3 is CASSLGAASYEQYF. The CDR3 DNA sequence: TGTGCCAGCAGCCTTGGGGCGGCCTCCTACGAGCAGTACTTC.

The V call is TRBV29-1, the J call TRBJ2-3; D gene uncertain. The germline V gene encodes CDR1 SQVTM and CDR2 ANQGSEA. V lost 8 bases and J 1 base, leaving 10 bases between the germline ends. This CDR3 is built from 12 residues. As DNA, the CDR3 is TGCAGCACCCTGAGTGGCACAGATACGCAGTATTTT. This sequence encodes CSTLSGTDTQYF.

This clone has only a few counts. V usage is TRBV19 and J usage is TRBJ2-7; 9 bases fit TRBD2. The CDR3 runs to 16 residues. Germline-derived CDR1 and CDR2 are LNHDA and SQIVND (reference sequence). V lost 3 bases and J lost 4; bases outside the gene matches: 10. The CDR3 spells CASSIEGASGRYEQYF. CDR3 bases: TGTGCCAGTAGTATCGAAGGAGCCAGCGGGAGGTACGAGCAGTACTTC.

This clone was seen only a few times. The V gene is TRBV29-1, the J gene TRBJ2-1, with 14 positions matching TRBD2. CDR1 and CDR2 from the germline V gene are SQVTM and ANQGSEA. The CDR3 consists of 18 residues. The V and J ends lost 0 bases and 1 base, in that order; junction bases with no gene match: 5. This CDR3 reads CSVEEGGLAGGSYNEQFF. DNA for the CDR3: TGCAGCGTTGAAGAGGGCGGACTAGCGGGAGGATCCTACAATGAGCAGTTCTTC.

This clone was observed a few times. V usage is TRBV2 and J usage is TRBJ2-7; D tentatively fits TRBD1 or TRBD2 (5 bases each). CDR1 is SNHLY, CDR2 FYNNEI, per germline. This CDR3 spans 13 amino acids. The germline V and J ends were trimmed by 7 bases and 4 bases, with 14 bases remaining between them. CDR3 nucleotide sequence: TGTGCCAGCACCCGGGACGGCGGGTACGAGCAGTACTTC. It encodes CASTRDGGYEQYF.

This clone was picked up a small number of times. The chain joins TRBV5-1 to TRBJ2-7, with a weak D call TRBD1 (6 bases). CDR3 length: 15 residues. Germline CDR1 and CDR2: SGHRS and YFSETQ. V was pared by 3 bases and J by 2 bases, with 15 bases between. This CDR3 reads CASSYGLRGPYEQYF. CDR3 nucleotides: TGCGCCAGCAGCTACGGGCTCAGGGGTCCCTACGAGCAGTACTTC.

The V gene is TRBV6-5, the J gene TRBJ2-2; no reliable D call. This CDR3 has 14 residues. Between the trimmed V and J ends, which lost 5 bases and 0 bases, there was a span of 7 bases. CDR1 and CDR2 (germline): MNHEY, SVGAGI. The CDR3 region has the DNA TGTGCCAGCAGTGCGACGGCGAACACCGGGGAGCTGTTTTTT. It is translated as CASSATANTGELFF.

This clone turned up a few times. The chain carries TRBV9 and TRBJ1-2; D gene uncertain. The germline V gene has CDR1 SGDLS and CDR2 YYNGEE. The germline V and J ends were trimmed by 4 bases and 2 bases, with 3 bases remaining between them. This CDR3 has 11 residues. The CDR3 spells CASSSNYGYTF. The CDR3 DNA reads as TGTGCCAGCAGCTCGAACTATGGCTACACCTTC.

The chain employs TRBV6-5 and TRBJ1-2, with D possibly TRBD1 on 5 matching bases. Deletions cut 0 bases from V and 8 bases from J, with 16 bases between. Germline assignment: CDR1 MNHEY and CDR2 SVGAGI. This CDR3 has 15 residues. The CDR3 sequence is CASSYSGTAGGGYTF. CDR3 nucleotides: TGTGCCAGCAGTTACTCGGGGACCGCCGGGGGAGGCTACACCTTC.

The chain recombines TRBV11-2 with TRBJ2-1; D assignment may be TRBD1 or TRBD2 (5 bases each). V shed 0 bases and J shed 8 bases, with 14 bases lying between them. CDR1 and CDR2 from the germline V gene are SGHAT and FQNNGV. There are 15 residues in the CDR3. The DNA of the CDR3 is TGTGCCAGCAGCTTAGATCGGGGCTGGCACCATGAGCAGTTCTTC. Its protein is CASSLDRGWHHEQFF.

The rearrangement uses TRBV18 and TRBJ2-5; D not resolved. This CDR3 is 12 amino acids long. Germline CDR1 is KGHSH and CDR2 is LQKENI. Trimming removed 4 bases at V and 2 bases at J, with 5 bases between. The chain's CDR3 is CASSRQQETQYF. In nucleotides, the CDR3 is TGTGCCAGCTCACGGCAACAAGAGACCCAGTACTTC.

The CDR3: CSVEVPGPDYGYTF. CDR3 DNA: TGCAGCGTTGAAGTCCCGGGCCCTGATTATGGCTACACCTTC. This rearrangement joins TRBV29-1 to TRBJ1-2; D unresolved. This CDR3 has 14 amino acids. Trimming shortened V by 1 base and J by 5 bases, and 14 bases separated the two germline ends. The germline V gene has CDR1 SQVTM and CDR2 ANQGSEA. The full variable domain, rest sourced from reference TRBV29-1 and TRBJ1-2, is SAVISQKPSRDICQRGTSLTIQCQVDSQVTMMFWYRQQPGQSLTLIATANQGSEATYESGFVIDKFPISRPNLTFSTLTVSNMSPEDSSIYLCSVEVPGPDYGYTFGSGTRLTVV.

The V and J genes are TRBV5-6 and TRBJ2-1; possible D gene TRBD1, 6 bases. V lost 1 base to trimming and J lost 6 bases, with 11 bases between them. The CDR3 has 14 amino acids. Germline CDR1 reads SGHDT; CDR2 reads YYEEEE. CDR3 residues: CASSLWGPFNEQFF. The DNA for the CDR3 is TGTGCCAGCAGCTTGTGGGGGCCTTTCAATGAGCAGTTCTTC.

The gene calls are TRBV7-9 and TRBJ2-3; D is ambiguous. Per germline, CDR1 SEHNR and CDR2 FQNEAQ (reference sequence). The CDR3 is 16 amino acids. V dropped 2 bases and J dropped 4 bases, with 16 bases sitting between them. As DNA, the CDR3 is TGTGCCAGCAGCTTAATGGGGATTTTGGGCCCAGATACGCAGTATTTT. This translates into CASSLMGILGPDTQYF.

This clone was seen a handful of times. The chain links TRBV5-6 to TRBJ1-1; TRBD1 is a possible D gene (5 bases). The germline CDR1 and CDR2 sequences are SGHDT and YYEEEE. The CDR3 sequence is 15 residues long. Trimming shortened V by 2 bases and J by 3 bases, and 14 bases separated the two germline ends. The CDR3 DNA reads as TGTGCCAGCAGCTTACTCCAGACAGCATACACTGAAGCTTTCTTT. Its protein is CASSLLQTAYTEAFF.

This clone has more than one count but fewer than ten. V is TRBV7-9 and J is TRBJ2-1; TRBD2 is a possible D gene (6 bases). Germline lookup yields CDR1 SEHNR and CDR2 FQNEAQ (reference sequence). The CDR3 consists of 14 residues. V lost 1 base and J lost 5, with 9 bases in between. CDR3 in amino acids: CASSLVTSNNEQFF. In nucleotides, the CDR3 is TGTGCCAGCAGCTTAGTAACTAGCAACAATGAGCAGTTCTTC.

This clone was counted a few times. V gene TRBV7-8 combines with J gene TRBJ2-1, with 9 bases matching TRBD2. Germline loops: CDR1 SGHVS, CDR2 FQNEAQ. The junction had 13 bases not matched to a gene; V was cut back by 5 bases and J by 5 bases. The CDR3 is made up of 17 amino acids. This chain's CDR3 is CASSPRRTSAQNNEQFF. In DNA, the CDR3 is TGTGCCAGCAGCCCGAGAAGGACTAGCGCACAAAACAATGAGCAGTTCTTC.

J is TRBJ1-5 and V is TRBV29-1; possibly TRBD1 for D (6 bases). CDR3 length: 13 amino acids. Trimming took 1 base from V and 4 from J, leaving 8 bases between them. Germline CDR1 is SQVTM and CDR2 is ANQGSEA. The CDR3 DNA follows: TGCAGCGTTGAAGGACAGGAGAATCAGCCCCAGCATTTT. Its protein product is CSVEGQENQPQHF.

DNA for the CDR3: TGTGCCAGCAGTTACTCAGCGGGGGGAAACTATGGCTACACCTTC. It encodes CASSYSAGGNYGYTF. The chain recombines TRBV6-6 with TRBJ1-2; a weak D match, TRBD1 (5 bases). The CDR3 consists of 15 residues. Trimming removed 0 bases from V and 2 bases from J, with 10 bases in between. CDR1 is MNHNY, CDR2 SVGAGI, per germline (reference sequence).

The rearrangement uses TRBV29-1 and TRBJ2-7; 9 bases align to TRBD1. The length of the CDR3 is 12 residues. V was pared by 8 bases and J by 3 bases, with 5 bases of the junction left unmatched. The V gene's germline CDR1 is SQVTM and CDR2 ANQGSEA. The CDR3 nucleotides read TGCAGCATCCGGGACAGGGACTACGAGCAGTACTTC. It translates to CSIRDRDYEQYF.

There are a few counts of this clone. Different DNA sequences within this sample yield the same CDR3. J is TRBJ1-1 and V is TRBV9; D remains unclear. The CDR3 contains 13 residues. CDR1 is SGDLS, CDR2 YYNGEE, per germline. V lost 0 bases and J 3 bases, leaving 6 bases between the germline ends. CDR3 bases: TGTGCCAGCAGCGTAGGTCCTCACACTGAAGCTTTCTTT. This translates into CASSVGPHTEAFF.

The chain employs TRBV29-1 and TRBJ1-5, with D perhaps matching TRBD1 (6 bases). Germline CDR1 SQVTM, CDR2 ANQGSEA. CDR3 length equals 13 residues. The ends were cut back, 3 bases at V and 5 bases at J, with 11 bases in the middle. The CDR3 nucleotides read TGCAGCGTTGATCAGGGGAGGGATCAGCCCCAGCATTTT. Its protein product is CSVDQGRDQPQHF. The whole variable domain, remainder taken from reference TRBV29-1 and TRBJ1-5, is SAVISQKPSRDICQRGTSLTIQCQVDSQVTMMFWYRQQPGQSLTLIATANQGSEATYESGFVIDKFPISRPNLTFSTLTVSNMSPEDSSIYLCSVDQGRDQPQHFGDGTRLSIL.

CDR3 coding DNA: TGTGCCAGCAGCTCGCCTCAGGGGGCTACAACCAAAAACATTCAGTACTTC. It is translated as CASSSPQGATTKNIQYF. The chain is built from TRBV11-2 and TRBJ2-4, with 8 bases matching TRBD1. Trimming took 4 bases from V and 2 from J; bases not matched to a gene: 10. The CDR3 contains 17 residues. Germline loops: CDR1 SGHAT, CDR2 FQNNGV.

This clone occurred many times. The chain is built from TRBV2 and TRBJ1-5; 8 bases are shared with TRBD1. Germline CDR1 reads SNHLY; CDR2 reads FYNNEI. V was clipped by 5 bases and J by 0 bases; unmatched bases: 6. The CDR3 contains 16 residues. Here the CDR3 reads CASSPDRVYSNQPQHF. In DNA, the CDR3 is TGTGCCAGCAGTCCGGACAGGGTTTATAGCAATCAGCCCCAGCATTTT.